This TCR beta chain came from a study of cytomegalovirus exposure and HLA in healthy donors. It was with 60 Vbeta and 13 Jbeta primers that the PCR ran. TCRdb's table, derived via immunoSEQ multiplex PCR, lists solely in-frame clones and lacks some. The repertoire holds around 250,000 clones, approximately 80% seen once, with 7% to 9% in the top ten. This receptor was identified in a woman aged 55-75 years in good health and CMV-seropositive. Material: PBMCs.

CDR3 protein: CASGRGTGELFF. The CDR3 DNA follows: TGCGCCAGCGGGCGGGGGACCGGGGAGCTGTTTTTT. This chain connects TRBV5-1 to TRBJ2-2, with TRBD2 matching 7 bases. J lost 5 bases, V lost 7 bases, and 2 bases had no gene match. The germline V gene has CDR1 SGHRS and CDR2 YFSETQ. This CDR3 region has 12 residues.